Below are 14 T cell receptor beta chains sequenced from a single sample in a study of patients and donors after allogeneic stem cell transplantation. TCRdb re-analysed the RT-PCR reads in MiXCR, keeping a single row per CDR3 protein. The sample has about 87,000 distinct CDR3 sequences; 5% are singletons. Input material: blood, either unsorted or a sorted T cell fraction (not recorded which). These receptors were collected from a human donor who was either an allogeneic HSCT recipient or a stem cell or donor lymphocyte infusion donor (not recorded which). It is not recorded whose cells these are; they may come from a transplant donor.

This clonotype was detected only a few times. This chain's CDR3 is CASSPARSNTEAFF. The CDR3 DNA reads as TGCGCCAGCAGCCCCGCCAGGAGTAACACTGAAGCTTTCTTT. The V gene is TRBV5-1, the J gene TRBJ1-1, with D hard to call. The CDR3 is made up of 14 amino acids. Trimming removed 4 bases from V and 2 bases from J, with 12 bases in between. Germline V CDR1 and CDR2: SGHRS, YFSETQ.

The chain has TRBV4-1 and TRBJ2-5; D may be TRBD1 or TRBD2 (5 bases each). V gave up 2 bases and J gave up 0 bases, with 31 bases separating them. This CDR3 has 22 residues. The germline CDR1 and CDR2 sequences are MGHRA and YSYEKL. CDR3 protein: CASSQRIPGATSGALYQETQYF. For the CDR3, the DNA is TGCGCCAGCAGCCAAAGAATTCCCGGGGCTACGAGCGGAGCTCTTTACCAAGAGACCCAGTACTTC.

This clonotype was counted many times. The CDR3 here is CSASQGGKNIQYF. CDR3 nucleotides: TGCAGCGCCTCCCAGGGTGGCAAAAACATTCAGTACTTC. This chain joins TRBV29-1 and TRBJ2-4, with D possibly matching TRBD1 (5 bases). Between the trimmed V and J ends, which lost 7 bases and 3 bases, there was a span of 13 bases. The germline gives CDR1 SQVTM, CDR2 ANQGSEA. CDR3 length: 13 residues. Full variable domain (outside the CDR3, taken from reference TRBV29-1 and TRBJ2-4): SAVISQKPSRDICQRGTSLTIQCQVDSQVTMMFWYRQQPGQSLTLIATANQGSEATYESGFVIDKFPISRPNLTFSTLTVSNMSPEDSSIYLCSASQGGKNIQYFGAGTRLSVL.

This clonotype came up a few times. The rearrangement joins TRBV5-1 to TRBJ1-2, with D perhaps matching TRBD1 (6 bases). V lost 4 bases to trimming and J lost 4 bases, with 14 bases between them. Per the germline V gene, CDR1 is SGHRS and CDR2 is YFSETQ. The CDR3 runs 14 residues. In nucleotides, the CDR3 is TGCGCCAGCAGCGCCTCCCGAGGGGGCTATGGCTACACCTTC. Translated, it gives CASSASRGGYGYTF.

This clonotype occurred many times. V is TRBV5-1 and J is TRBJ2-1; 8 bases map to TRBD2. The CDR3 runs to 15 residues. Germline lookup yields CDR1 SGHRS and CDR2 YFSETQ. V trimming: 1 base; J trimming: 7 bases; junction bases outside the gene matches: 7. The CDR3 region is CASSLTSGYFNEQFF. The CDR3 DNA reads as TGCGCCAGCAGCTTGACTAGCGGCTATTTTAATGAGCAGTTCTTC.

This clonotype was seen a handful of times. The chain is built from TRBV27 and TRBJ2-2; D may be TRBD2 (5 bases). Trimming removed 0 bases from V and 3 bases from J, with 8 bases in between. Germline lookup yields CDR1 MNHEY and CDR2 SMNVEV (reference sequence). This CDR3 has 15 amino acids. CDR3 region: CASSLSSGYTGELFF. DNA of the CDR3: TGTGCCAGCAGTTTATCGTCGGGGTACACCGGGGAGCTGTTTTTT.

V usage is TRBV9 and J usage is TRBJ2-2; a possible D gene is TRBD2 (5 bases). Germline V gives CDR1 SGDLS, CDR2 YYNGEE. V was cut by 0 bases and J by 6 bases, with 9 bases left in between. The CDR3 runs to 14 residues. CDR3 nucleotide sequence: TGTGCCAGCAGCGTAGGAGCGGAGGCCGGGGAGCTGTTTTTT. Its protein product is CASSVGAEAGELFF. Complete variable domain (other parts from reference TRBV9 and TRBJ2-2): DSGVTQTPKHLITATGQRVTLRCSPRSGDLSVYWYQQSLDQGLQFLIQYYNGEERAKGNILERFSAQQFPDLHSELNLSSLELGDSALYFCASSVGAEAGELFFGEGSRLTVL.

The CDR3 reads CASSDGPNNEQFF. The CDR3 nucleotides read TGCGCCAGCAGCGACGGCCCAAACAATGAGCAGTTCTTC. This chain connects TRBV5-1 to TRBJ2-1; D is unclear. The germline CDR1 and CDR2 sequences are SGHRS and YFSETQ. CDR3 size: 13 residues. The V end was cut by 4 bases, the J end by 5 bases, with 10 bases between.

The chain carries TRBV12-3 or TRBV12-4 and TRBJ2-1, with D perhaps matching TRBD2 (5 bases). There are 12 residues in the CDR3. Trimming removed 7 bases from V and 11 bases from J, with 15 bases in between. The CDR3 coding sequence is TGTGCCAGCACTAACCGACTAACCCAGCAGTTCTTC. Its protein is CASTNRLTQQFF.

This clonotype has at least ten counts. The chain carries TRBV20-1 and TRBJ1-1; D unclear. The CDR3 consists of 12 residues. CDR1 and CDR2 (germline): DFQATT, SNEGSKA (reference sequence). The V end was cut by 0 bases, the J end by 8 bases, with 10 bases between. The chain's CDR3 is CSARDFGREAFF. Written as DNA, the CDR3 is TGCAGTGCTAGAGATTTCGGGAGGGAAGCTTTCTTT.

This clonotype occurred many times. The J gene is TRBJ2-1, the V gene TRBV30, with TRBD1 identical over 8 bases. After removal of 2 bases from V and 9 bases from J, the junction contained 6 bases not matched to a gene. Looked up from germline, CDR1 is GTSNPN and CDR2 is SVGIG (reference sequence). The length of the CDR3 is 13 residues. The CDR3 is CAWSTSGTGEQFF. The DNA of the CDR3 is TGTGCCTGGAGTACGTCAGGGACAGGTGAGCAGTTCTTC.

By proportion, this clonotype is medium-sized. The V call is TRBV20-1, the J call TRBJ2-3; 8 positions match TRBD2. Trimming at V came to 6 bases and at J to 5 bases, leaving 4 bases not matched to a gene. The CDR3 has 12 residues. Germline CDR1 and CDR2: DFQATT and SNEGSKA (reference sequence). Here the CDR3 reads CSASTSVDTQYF. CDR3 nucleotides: TGCAGTGCATCGACTAGCGTAGATACGCAGTATTTT.

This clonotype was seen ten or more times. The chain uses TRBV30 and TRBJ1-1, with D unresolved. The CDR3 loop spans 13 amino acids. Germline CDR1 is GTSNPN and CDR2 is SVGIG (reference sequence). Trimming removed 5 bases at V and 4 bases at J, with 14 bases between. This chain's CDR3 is CAWRIDRGTEAFF. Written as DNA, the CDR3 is TGTGCCTGGCGAATTGATCGGGGCACTGAAGCTTTCTTT.

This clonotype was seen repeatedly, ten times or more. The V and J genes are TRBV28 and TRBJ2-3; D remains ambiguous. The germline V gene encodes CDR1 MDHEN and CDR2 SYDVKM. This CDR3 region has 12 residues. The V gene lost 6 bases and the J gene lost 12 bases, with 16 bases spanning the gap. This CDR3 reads CASSPRSFLQYF. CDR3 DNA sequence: TGTGCCAGCAGCCCACGATCTTTTCTACAGTATTTT.